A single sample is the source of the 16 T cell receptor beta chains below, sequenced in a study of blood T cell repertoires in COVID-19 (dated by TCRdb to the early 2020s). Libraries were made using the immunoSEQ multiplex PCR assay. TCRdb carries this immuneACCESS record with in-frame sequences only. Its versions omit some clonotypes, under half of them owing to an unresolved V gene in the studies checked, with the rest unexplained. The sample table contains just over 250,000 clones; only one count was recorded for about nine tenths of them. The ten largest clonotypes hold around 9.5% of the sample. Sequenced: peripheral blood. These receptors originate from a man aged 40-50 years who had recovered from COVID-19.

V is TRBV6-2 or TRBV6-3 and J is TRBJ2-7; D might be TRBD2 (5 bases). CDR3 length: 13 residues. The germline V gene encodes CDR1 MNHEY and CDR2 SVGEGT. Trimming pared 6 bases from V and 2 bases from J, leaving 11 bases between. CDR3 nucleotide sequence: TGTGCCAGCAGCCCCCGGGGTCCCTACGAGCAGTACTTC. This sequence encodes CASSPRGPYEQYF.

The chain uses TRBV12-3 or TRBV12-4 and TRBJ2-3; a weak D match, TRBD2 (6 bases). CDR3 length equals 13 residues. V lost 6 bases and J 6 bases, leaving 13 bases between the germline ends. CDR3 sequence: CASSTGLRDTQYF. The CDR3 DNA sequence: TGTGCCAGCAGCACGGGACTTAGGGATACGCAGTATTTT.

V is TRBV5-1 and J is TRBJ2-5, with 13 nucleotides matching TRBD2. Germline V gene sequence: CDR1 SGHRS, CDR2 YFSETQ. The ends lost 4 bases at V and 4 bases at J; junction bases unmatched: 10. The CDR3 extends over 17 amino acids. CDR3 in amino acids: CASSPQGLAGTGETQYF. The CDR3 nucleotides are TGCGCCAGCAGCCCTCAGGGACTAGCGGGAACCGGAGAGACCCAGTACTTC.

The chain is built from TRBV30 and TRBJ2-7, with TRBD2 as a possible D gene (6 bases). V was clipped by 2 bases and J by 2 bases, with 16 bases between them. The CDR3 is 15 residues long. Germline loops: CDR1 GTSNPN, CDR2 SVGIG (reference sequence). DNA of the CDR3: TGTGCCTGGAGTCGGATAGGAGGGGACGCCTACGAGCAGTACTTC. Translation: CAWSRIGGDAYEQYF.

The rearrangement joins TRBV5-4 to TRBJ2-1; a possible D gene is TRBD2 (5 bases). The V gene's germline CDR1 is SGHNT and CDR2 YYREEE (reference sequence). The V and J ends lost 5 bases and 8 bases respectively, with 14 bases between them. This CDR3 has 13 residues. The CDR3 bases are TGTGCCAGCAGTTCAACTAGGCTCGATGAGCAGTTCTTC. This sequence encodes CASSSTRLDEQFF. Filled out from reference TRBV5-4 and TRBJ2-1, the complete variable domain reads ETGVTQSPTHLIKTRGQQVTLRCSSQSGHNTVSWYQQALGQGPQFIFQYYREEENGRGNFPPRFSGLQFPNYSSELNVNALELDDSALYLCASSSTRLDEQFFGPGTRLTVL.

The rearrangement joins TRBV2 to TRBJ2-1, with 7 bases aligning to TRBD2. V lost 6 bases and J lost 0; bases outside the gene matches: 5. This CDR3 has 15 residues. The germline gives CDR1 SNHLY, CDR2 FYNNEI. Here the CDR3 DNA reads TGTGCCAGCAGGCTAGGGAGGGGCTCCTACAATGAGCAGTTCTTC. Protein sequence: CASRLGRGSYNEQFF.

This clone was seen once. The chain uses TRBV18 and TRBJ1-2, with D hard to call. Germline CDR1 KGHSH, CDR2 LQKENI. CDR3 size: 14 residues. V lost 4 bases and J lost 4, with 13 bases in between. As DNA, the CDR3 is TGTGCCAGCTCACGTCCGGGAAGAGGCTATGGCTACACCTTC. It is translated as CASSRPGRGYGYTF.

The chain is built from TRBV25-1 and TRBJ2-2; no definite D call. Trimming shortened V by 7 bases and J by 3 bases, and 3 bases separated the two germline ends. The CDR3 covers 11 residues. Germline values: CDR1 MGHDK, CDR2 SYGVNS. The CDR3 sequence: CASTYTGELFF. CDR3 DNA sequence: TGTGCCAGCACTTACACCGGGGAGCTGTTTTTT.

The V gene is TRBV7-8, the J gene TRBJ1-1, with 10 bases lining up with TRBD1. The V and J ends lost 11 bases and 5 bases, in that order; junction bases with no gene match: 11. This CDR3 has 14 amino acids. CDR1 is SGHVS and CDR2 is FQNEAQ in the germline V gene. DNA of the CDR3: TGTGCCGTCATTAGGGACAGGGGAGGGACTGAAGCTTTCTTT. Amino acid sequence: CAVIRDRGGTEAFF.

CDR3 sequence (DNA): TGTGCCAGCAGTACCCGCCTATTGGCCCTCCACTTT. It is translated as CASSTRLLALHF. The V gene is TRBV12-3 or TRBV12-4, the J gene TRBJ1-6; unclear D gene. This CDR3 spans 12 amino acids. The V end was cut by 5 bases, the J end by 14 bases, with 13 bases between.

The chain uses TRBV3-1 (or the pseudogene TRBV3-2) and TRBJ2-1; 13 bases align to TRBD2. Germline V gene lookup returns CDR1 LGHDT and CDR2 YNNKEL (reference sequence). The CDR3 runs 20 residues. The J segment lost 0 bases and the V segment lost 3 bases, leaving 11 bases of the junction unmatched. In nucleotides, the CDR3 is TGTGCCAGCAGCCACCGACTAGCGGGAGGTTCAAAGAGCTCCTACAATGAGCAGTTCTTC. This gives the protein CASSHRLAGGSKSSYNEQFF.

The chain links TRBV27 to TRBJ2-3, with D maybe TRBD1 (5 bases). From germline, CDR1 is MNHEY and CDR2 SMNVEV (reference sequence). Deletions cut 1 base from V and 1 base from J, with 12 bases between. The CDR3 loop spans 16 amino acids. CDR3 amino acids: CASSLYRGQGTDTQYF. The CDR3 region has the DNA TGTGCCAGCAGTTTATATAGGGGCCAGGGCACAGATACGCAGTATTTT.

The CDR3 DNA reads as TGTGCCAGCAGTGAGTCGGGAGGACGCTGGGAGACCCAGTACTTC. Translation gives CASSESGGRWETQYF. V is TRBV2 and J is TRBJ2-5; 7 bases are a match to TRBD2. The V gene's germline CDR1 is SNHLY and CDR2 FYNNEI. The CDR3 loop spans 15 amino acids. V was pared by 3 bases and J by 5 bases, with 9 bases of the junction left unmatched.

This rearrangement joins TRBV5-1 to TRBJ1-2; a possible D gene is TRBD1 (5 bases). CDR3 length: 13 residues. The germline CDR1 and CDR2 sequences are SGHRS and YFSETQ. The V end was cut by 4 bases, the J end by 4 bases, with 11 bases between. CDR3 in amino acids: CASSETVSYGYTF. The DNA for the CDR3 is TGCGCCAGCAGCGAGACAGTCAGCTATGGCTACACCTTC.

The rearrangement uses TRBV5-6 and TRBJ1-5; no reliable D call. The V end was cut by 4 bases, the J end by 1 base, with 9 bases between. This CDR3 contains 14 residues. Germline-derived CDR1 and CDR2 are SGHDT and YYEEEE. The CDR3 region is CASSSLTSNQPQHF. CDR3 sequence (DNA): TGTGCCAGCAGCAGCCTTACCAGCAATCAGCCCCAGCATTTT.

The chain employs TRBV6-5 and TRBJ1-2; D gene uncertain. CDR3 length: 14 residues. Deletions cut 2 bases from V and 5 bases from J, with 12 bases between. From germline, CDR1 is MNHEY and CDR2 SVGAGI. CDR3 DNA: TGTGCCAGCAGTTACGACGGGAAACCTTATGGCTACACCTTC. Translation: CASSYDGKPYGYTF.